The TCR beta chain described here comes from a study of T cells in Graves' hyperthyroidism and ophthalmopathy. Study summary: Peripheral blood was collected at initial diagnosis, before any treatment.

This clonotype was picked up many times. Template material for amplifying TCR beta CDR3 regions consisted of RNA transcripts. Carried out on the TCR CDR3, a first-round RT-PCR used the HTBI primer set. TCRdb analysed the multiplex PCR reads with MiXCR anew, one entry per CDR3 protein. This table holds approximately 58,000 distinct CDR3 sequences, 40% to 55% found once. The sequenced sample was blood. This sequence was found in a woman aged 25 to 39 with Graves' ophthalmopathy.

Written as DNA, the CDR3 is TGTGCCAGCAGCCTGACTCGGTACCAAGAGACCCAGTACTTC. As protein: CASSLTRYQETQYF. This chain links TRBV6-5 with TRBJ2-5, with D hard to call. The V and J ends lost 6 bases and 0 bases respectively, with 11 bases between them. Germline values: CDR1 MNHEY, CDR2 SVGAGI. The length of the CDR3 is 14 residues.